The rows below give T cell receptor beta chains drawn from one sample of a study of blood T cell repertoires in COVID-19. The repertoire was sequenced with immunoSEQ multiplex PCR; TCRdb's copy has only in-frame clones and lacks some. Among 250,000 or so clones, roughly 91% were seen once, and the ten largest hold just under 1%. Specimen: peripheral blood. These receptors were obtained from a woman aged 40 to 55 who had recovered from COVID-19. Both conserved end residues are part of each CDR3. D genes are given only for firm matches. Clone size is given for some rows only: seen once, a few or many times, or a class if the clone is expanded.

CDR3 length: 14
J gene: TRBJ1-2
V gene: TRBV15
clone size: few
D gene: TRBD1
CDR3 protein: CATSTGGYSSGYTF
CDR3 DNA: TGTGCCACCAGCACAGGGGGGTATTCCTCTGGCTACACCTTC

CDR3 length: 14
J gene: TRBJ1-1
V gene: TRBV6-7
clone size: .
D gene: .
CDR3 protein: CASPPGGPDTEAFF
CDR3 DNA: TGTGCCAGCCCCCCGGGGGGGCCGGACACTGAAGCTTTCTTT

CDR3 length: 15
J gene: TRBJ2-1
V gene: TRBV7-2
clone size: .
D gene: TRBD2
CDR3 protein: CASSQGGLAFNEQFF
CDR3 DNA: TGTGCCAGCAGCCAAGGGGGACTAGCGTTTAATGAGCAGTTCTTC

CDR3 length: 16
J gene: TRBJ2-7
V gene: TRBV7-9
clone size: .
D gene: TRBD2
CDR3 protein: CASSPAAGGRVYEQYF
CDR3 DNA: TGTGCCAGCAGCCCCGCGGCGGGCGGGAGGGTCTACGAGCAGTACTTC

CDR3 length: 13
J gene: TRBJ1-2
V gene: TRBV5-8
clone size: .
D gene: .
CDR3 protein: CASSALAGYGYTF
CDR3 DNA: TGTGCCAGCAGCGCCCTGGCAGGGTATGGCTACACCTTC

CDR3 length: 12
J gene: TRBJ1-2
V gene: TRBV29-1
clone size: .
D gene: .
CDR3 protein: CSVVGQNYGYTF
CDR3 DNA: TGCAGCGTTGTGGGGCAAAACTATGGCTACACCTTC

CDR3 length: 16
J gene: TRBJ1-3
V gene: TRBV18
clone size: .
D gene: TRBD1
CDR3 protein: CASSPDRGQGGNTIYF
CDR3 DNA: TGTGCCAGCTCACCCGACAGGGGGCAAGGTGGAAACACCATATATTTT

CDR3 length: 11
J gene: TRBJ2-1
V gene: TRBV10-3
clone size: .
D gene: .
CDR3 protein: CAISGRASWFF
CDR3 DNA: TGTGCCATCAGTGGGCGGGCTAGCTGGTTCTTC

CDR3 length: 15
J gene: TRBJ2-7
V gene: TRBV4-2
clone size: .
D gene: TRBD1
CDR3 protein: CASSQSGGQGYEQYF
CDR3 DNA: TGTGCCAGCAGCCAAAGTGGAGGACAGGGCTACGAGCAGTACTTC

CDR3 length: 15
J gene: TRBJ1-1
V gene: TRBV7-9
clone size: .
D gene: TRBD1
CDR3 protein: CASSSGDRGNTEAFF
CDR3 DNA: TGTGCCAGCAGCTCGGGGGACAGGGGAAACACTGAAGCTTTCTTT

CDR3 length: 13
J gene: TRBJ2-3
V gene: TRBV29-1
clone size: .
D gene: .
CDR3 protein: CSVGGRAADTQYF
CDR3 DNA: TGCAGCGTTGGGGGCAGGGCAGCAGATACGCAGTATTTT

CDR3 length: 13
J gene: TRBJ2-4
V gene: TRBV10-3
clone size: .
D gene: TRBD2
CDR3 protein: CAISLADKNIQYF
CDR3 DNA: TGTGCCATCAGCCTAGCGGACAAAAACATTCAGTACTTC

CDR3 length: 15
J gene: TRBJ1-1
V gene: TRBV6-4
clone size: .
D gene: .
CDR3 protein: CASSDSMGRNTEAFF
CDR3 DNA: TGTGCCAGCAGTGACTCGATGGGCCGGAACACTGAAGCTTTCTTT

CDR3 length: 16
J gene: TRBJ2-1
V gene: TRBV15
clone size: .
D gene: .
CDR3 protein: CATSRVGSASYNEQFF
CDR3 DNA: TGTGCCACCAGCAGAGTGGGGAGCGCCTCCTACAATGAGCAGTTCTTC

CDR3 length: 15
J gene: TRBJ2-7
V gene: TRBV30
clone size: .
D gene: TRBD2
CDR3 protein: CAWRPLAGPLGEQYF
CDR3 DNA: TGTGCCTGGAGGCCATTAGCGGGACCCCTAGGGGAGCAGTACTTC

CDR3 length: 14
J gene: TRBJ2-7
V gene: TRBV27
clone size: few
D gene: TRBD1
CDR3 protein: CASSLGTGRYEQYF
CDR3 DNA: TGTGCCAGCAGTTTAGGGACAGGCCGGTACGAGCAGTACTTC

CDR3 length: 16
J gene: TRBJ2-3
V gene: TRBV5-1
clone size: .
D gene: TRBD2
CDR3 protein: CASSPQAGGVSDTQYF
CDR3 DNA: TGCGCCAGCAGCCCCCAAGCGGGAGGGGTGTCAGATACGCAGTATTTT

CDR3 length: 15
J gene: TRBJ2-1
V gene: TRBV7-9
clone size: .
D gene: .
CDR3 protein: CASQEGPQIYNEQFF
CDR3 DNA: TGTGCCAGCCAGGAGGGGCCGCAGATCTACAATGAGCAGTTCTTC

CDR3 length: 16
J gene: TRBJ2-2
V gene: TRBV19
clone size: .
D gene: TRBD2
CDR3 protein: CATSGLAGVGTGELFF
CDR3 DNA: TGTGCCACCTCCGGACTAGCGGGAGTTGGCACCGGGGAGCTGTTTTTT

CDR3 length: 18
J gene: TRBJ1-5
V gene: TRBV5-4
clone size: .
D gene: .
CDR3 protein: CASSPPRASSGSNQPQHF
CDR3 DNA: TGTGCCAGCAGCCCACCCCGGGCCTCCAGCGGGAGCAATCAGCCCCAGCATTTT

CDR3 length: 18
J gene: TRBJ2-1
V gene: TRBV4-3
clone size: .
D gene: .
CDR3 protein: CASSQDHQRAYSYNEQFF
CDR3 DNA: TGCGCCAGCAGCCAAGACCACCAGCGGGCCTACTCCTACAATGAGCAGTTCTTC

CDR3 length: 13
J gene: TRBJ1-2
V gene: TRBV11-2
clone size: .
D gene: TRBD1
CDR3 protein: CASSLDRNYGYTF
CDR3 DNA: TGTGCCAGCAGCTTGGACAGGAACTATGGCTACACCTTC

CDR3 length: 13
J gene: TRBJ2-2
V gene: TRBV3-1/TRBV3-2
clone size: .
D gene: TRBD2
CDR3 protein: CASRGGRTGELFF
CDR3 DNA: TGTGCCAGCAGGGGAGGGCGGACCGGGGAGCTGTTTTTT

CDR3 length: 12
J gene: TRBJ1-1
V gene: TRBV6-5
clone size: once
D gene: .
CDR3 protein: CASSYNRAEAFF
CDR3 DNA: TGTGCCAGCAGTTACAACCGGGCTGAAGCTTTCTTT

CDR3 length: 17
J gene: TRBJ2-5
V gene: TRBV13
clone size: .
D gene: TRBD2
CDR3 protein: CASSRETSGASFGTQYF
CDR3 DNA: TGTGCCAGCAGCCGAGAGACTAGCGGGGCTAGCTTCGGGACCCAGTACTTC

CDR3 length: 14
J gene: TRBJ1-2
V gene: TRBV27
clone size: .
D gene: .
CDR3 protein: CASSPSIGPYGYTF
CDR3 DNA: TGTGCCAGCAGCCCCAGTATTGGCCCGTATGGCTACACCTTC

CDR3 length: 15
J gene: TRBJ1-2
V gene: TRBV6-2/TRBV6-3
clone size: .
D gene: TRBD1
CDR3 protein: CASSYGTGGDYGYTF
CDR3 DNA: TGTGCCAGCAGTTACGGGACAGGGGGCGACTATGGCTACACCTTC

CDR3 length: 12
J gene: TRBJ2-1
V gene: TRBV29-1
clone size: once
D gene: .
CDR3 protein: CSARGRNNEQFF
CDR3 DNA: TGCAGCGCACGAGGGAGGAACAATGAGCAGTTCTTC

CDR3 length: 14
J gene: TRBJ2-2
V gene: TRBV21-1
clone size: .
D gene: .
CDR3 protein: CASSRVNNTGELFF
CDR3 DNA: TGTGCCAGCAGCCGGGTCAACAACACCGGGGAGCTGTTTTTT

CDR3 length: 14
J gene: TRBJ1-1
V gene: TRBV11-3
clone size: .
D gene: TRBD1
CDR3 protein: CASSRDRGNTEAFF
CDR3 DNA: TGTGCCAGCAGCCGGGACAGGGGAAACACTGAAGCTTTCTTT

CDR3 length: 16
J gene: TRBJ2-3
V gene: TRBV4-1
clone size: .
D gene: TRBD1
CDR3 protein: CASSHPRTGITDTQYF
CDR3 DNA: TGCGCCAGCAGCCACCCCCGGACAGGCATCACAGATACGCAGTATTTT

CDR3 length: 15
J gene: TRBJ1-2
V gene: TRBV19
clone size: few
D gene: .
CDR3 protein: CASSWGVEGAYGYTF
CDR3 DNA: TGTGCCAGTAGTTGGGGGGTGGAGGGCGCTTATGGCTACACCTTC

CDR3 length: 13
J gene: TRBJ2-7
V gene: TRBV19
clone size: .
D gene: .
CDR3 protein: CAVAVGSSYEQYF
CDR3 DNA: TGTGCCGTGGCCGTGGGGAGCTCCTACGAGCAGTACTTC

CDR3 length: 14
J gene: TRBJ2-2
V gene: TRBV11-3
clone size: .
D gene: .
CDR3 protein: CASSPPSAAGELFF
CDR3 DNA: TGTGCCAGCAGCCCCCCGTCGGCGGCCGGGGAGCTGTTTTTT

CDR3 length: 14
J gene: TRBJ1-2
V gene: TRBV18
clone size: .
D gene: .
CDR3 protein: CASSPTHRAYGYTF
CDR3 DNA: TGTGCCAGCTCACCCACCCACAGGGCCTATGGCTACACCTTC

CDR3 length: 19
J gene: TRBJ2-3
V gene: TRBV3-1/TRBV3-2
clone size: once
D gene: .
CDR3 protein: CASSPSTQWQGRGTDTQYF
CDR3 DNA: TGTGCCAGCAGCCCCTCTACGCAATGGCAAGGGCGGGGCACAGATACGCAGTATTTT

CDR3 length: 16
J gene: TRBJ1-5
V gene: TRBV7-2
clone size: .
D gene: .
CDR3 protein: CASSFGPWGSNQPQHF
CDR3 DNA: TGTGCCAGCAGCTTCGGGCCTTGGGGCAGCAATCAGCCCCAGCATTTT

CDR3 length: 15
J gene: TRBJ1-2
V gene: TRBV7-8
clone size: once
D gene: .
CDR3 protein: CASSPRGGAPTGYTF
CDR3 DNA: TGTGCCAGCAGCCCCCGCGGGGGTGCCCCGACCGGCTACACCTTC

CDR3 length: 14
J gene: TRBJ2-5
V gene: TRBV5-1
clone size: .
D gene: TRBD1
CDR3 protein: CASTGTGHGETQYF
CDR3 DNA: TGCGCCAGCACCGGGACAGGGCATGGAGAGACCCAGTACTTC

CDR3 length: 17
J gene: TRBJ1-2
V gene: TRBV5-6
clone size: once
D gene: .
CDR3 protein: CASSSSGALFGFYGYTF
CDR3 DNA: TGTGCCAGCAGCTCTTCAGGGGCGCTATTCGGGTTCTATGGCTACACCTTC

CDR3 length: 13
J gene: TRBJ1-1
V gene: TRBV30
clone size: few
D gene: TRBD1
CDR3 protein: CAWHRGRDTEAFF
CDR3 DNA: TGTGCCTGGCACAGGGGGAGGGACACTGAAGCTTTCTTT

CDR3 length: 14
J gene: TRBJ1-1
V gene: TRBV6-2/TRBV6-3
clone size: .
D gene: .
CDR3 protein: CASSTRQMNTEAFF
CDR3 DNA: TGTGCCAGCAGTACTCGACAAATGAACACTGAAGCTTTCTTT

CDR3 length: 15
J gene: TRBJ2-7
V gene: TRBV5-4
clone size: .
D gene: TRBD2
CDR3 protein: CASSVTSGNNYEQYF
CDR3 DNA: TGTGCCAGCAGCGTAACGAGCGGGAATAACTACGAGCAGTACTTC

CDR3 length: 17
J gene: TRBJ1-6
V gene: TRBV4-1
clone size: .
D gene: .
CDR3 protein: CASSQDPRRGQGSPLHF
CDR3 DNA: TGCGCCAGCAGCCAAGATCCTCGGAGGGGCCAGGGTTCACCCCTCCACTTT

CDR3 length: 14
J gene: TRBJ1-1
V gene: TRBV18
clone size: .
D gene: .
CDR3 protein: CASSPVRVGTEAFF
CDR3 DNA: TGTGCCAGCTCACCGGTCCGGGTGGGCACTGAAGCTTTCTTT

CDR3 length: 17
J gene: TRBJ1-5
V gene: TRBV11-3
clone size: .
D gene: .
CDR3 protein: CASSSWRDGEGSQPQHF
CDR3 DNA: TGTGCCAGCAGCTCCTGGAGGGACGGCGAGGGAAGTCAGCCCCAGCATTTT